A single sample gave rise to the 27 T cell receptor beta chains below, sequenced in a study of human T cells and chemical hapten exposure. TCRdb redid the calling of the RACE reads with MiXCR, one entry per CDR3 protein. The sample holds a few hundred thousand distinct CDR3 sequences; around 5.5% are singletons and the top ten take about 7.7%. The sample's time point: pre-sensitization, week 0. Specified treatment: therapeutic diphenylcyclopropenone sensitization with weekly scalp DPC. Source: whole blood, taken in connection with sensitization to the hapten diphenylcyclopropenone (DPC). These receptors all stem from a woman aged 18-29 years with alopecia areata. Some clones in this sample may be carry-over from other donors' samples.

CDR3 amino acids: CASRDSYHEQYF. CDR3 coding DNA: TGTGCCAGCAGGGACAGTTATCACGAGCAGTACTTC. The genes are TRBV6-5 and TRBJ2-7; D perhaps matches TRBD1 (6 bases). The length of the CDR3 is 12 residues. Trimming shortened V by 6 bases and J by 5 bases, and 11 bases separated the two germline ends. Per the germline V gene, CDR1 is MNHEY and CDR2 is SVGAGI.

This chain connects TRBV12-3 or TRBV12-4 to TRBJ2-3; D may be TRBD2 (6 bases). The CDR3 sequence is 13 residues long. With 7 bases removed from V and 8 bases from J, the gap between germline ends came to 16 bases. The CDR3 nucleotides are TGTGCCAGCACGCTAGGTCCCGGGAGTACGCAGTATTTT. Its protein is CASTLGPGSTQYF.

In its sample, this clonotype was seen a few times. The chain employs TRBV6-5 and TRBJ2-7; D is perhaps TRBD1 or TRBD2 (5 bases each). The CDR3 runs to 14 residues. The V and J ends lost 0 bases and 6 bases respectively, with 12 bases between them. Germline V gene sequence: CDR1 MNHEY, CDR2 SVGAGI. The CDR3 DNA follows: TGTGCCAGCAGTTACTCTAGCGACAGTTCCGAGCAGTACTTC. Protein sequence: CASSYSSDSSEQYF.

This clonotype was counted at least ten times. The chain recombines TRBV6-5 with TRBJ2-5; 10 bases align to TRBD2. After removal of 0 bases from V and 4 bases from J, the junction contained 8 bases not matched to a gene. Germline CDR1 is MNHEY and CDR2 is SVGAGI. The length of the CDR3 is 17 residues. The CDR3 reads CASSYSGSGGAGETQYF. In DNA form, the CDR3 reads TGTGCCAGCAGTTACTCGGGAAGCGGGGGGGCAGGAGAGACCCAGTACTTC.

This sequence joins TRBV4-2 and TRBJ1-1; 9 positions match TRBD1. The length of the CDR3 is 16 residues. Unmatched junction bases numbered 6, after V lost 3 bases and J lost 1 base. From germline, CDR1 is LGHNA and CDR2 YNFKEQ. CDR3 nucleotides: TGTGCCAGCAGCCAGGGGGAGGGACAGGGGAACACTGAAGCTTTCTTT. Its protein is CASSQGEGQGNTEAFF.

This clonotype occurred a few times. CDR3 DNA: TGTGCCAGCAGCCCCGGACAGGGGGCAATTGAGAGCTATGGCTACACCTTC. It is translated as CASSPGQGAIESYGYTF. The chain has TRBV5-4 and TRBJ1-2; 11 bases agree with TRBD1. Germline lookup yields CDR1 SGHNT and CDR2 YYREEE (reference sequence). The CDR3 covers 17 residues. J lost 4 bases, V lost 4 bases, and 12 bases had no gene match.

V is TRBV7-8 and J is TRBJ2-7; 8 nucleotides align to TRBD1. The CDR3 has 14 residues. Germline trimming cut 5 bases from V and 2 bases from J; bases unmatched to any gene: 5. The germline V gene has CDR1 SGHVS and CDR2 FQNEAQ. CDR3 nucleotides: TGTGCCAGCAGCCGGGGACAGGCTGCCTACGAGCAGTACTTC. This encodes CASSRGQAAYEQYF.

This clonotype appeared a few times. The chain carries TRBV2 and TRBJ2-3; 11 bases map to TRBD2. V lost 3 bases and J lost 3; bases outside the gene matches: 11. The CDR3 is 18 residues long. Germline lookup yields CDR1 SNHLY and CDR2 FYNNEI. CDR3 in amino acids: CASSDAPGLAETTDTQYF. In DNA, the CDR3 is TGTGCCAGCAGTGACGCTCCGGGACTAGCGGAGACAACAGATACGCAGTATTTT.

The chain has TRBV29-1 and TRBJ1-1; 8 bases match TRBD1. CDR1 SQVTM and CDR2 ANQGSEA come from the germline V gene. This CDR3 is built from 12 residues. Here the CDR3 DNA reads TGCAGTCTAGAACGGACAGGGATTGAAGCTTTCTTT. Encoded protein: CSLERTGIEAFF.

This clonotype was seen only a few times. J is TRBJ1-5 and V is TRBV7-2, with unresolved D. The germline V and J ends were trimmed by 3 bases and 0 bases, with 6 bases remaining between them. CDR1 is SGHTA, CDR2 FQGNSA, per germline. This CDR3 has 14 amino acids. In nucleotides, the CDR3 is TGTGCCAGCAGCTTGATGAGTAGCAATCAGCCCCAGCATTTT. This sequence encodes CASSLMSSNQPQHF.

Here the CDR3 DNA reads TGCGCCAGCAGCTTGCGGGGAAGTAGGGCAGATACGCAGTATTTT. Its protein product is CASSLRGSRADTQYF. V gene TRBV5-1 combines with J gene TRBJ2-3; perhaps TRBD2 as D (5 bases). Per germline, CDR1 SGHRS and CDR2 YFSETQ. The CDR3 spans 15 residues. The V gene lost 1 base and the J gene lost 4 bases, with 13 bases spanning the gap.

This clonotype was seen more than once but under ten times. The chain employs TRBV10-3 and TRBJ1-1; D might be TRBD1 (6 bases). From germline, CDR1 is ENHRY and CDR2 SYGVKD. V was pared by 4 bases and J by 0 bases, with 12 bases between. The CDR3 has 15 residues. This CDR3 reads CAISGGQPMNTEAFF. The CDR3 DNA is TGTGCCATCAGTGGAGGACAGCCCATGAACACTGAAGCTTTCTTT.

This clonotype was seen more than once but under ten times. This chain connects TRBV20-1 to TRBJ1-1; D may be TRBD1 (5 bases). This CDR3 spans 12 amino acids. V was cut by 5 bases and J by 4 bases, with 11 bases left in between. Germline CDR1 reads DFQATT; CDR2 reads SNEGSKA (reference sequence). The CDR3 DNA is TGCAGTGCTCGCCAGGGCCCCACTGAAGCTTTCTTT. This translates into CSARQGPTEAFF.

This clonotype has just a few counts. The chain has TRBV7-8 and TRBJ1-1; D not resolved. The CDR3 is 14 residues long. V lost 7 bases to trimming and J lost 2 bases, with 14 bases between them. Per the germline V gene, CDR1 is SGHVS and CDR2 is FQNEAQ. The CDR3 DNA is TGTGCCAGCACCCCCTATGGGGTAAACACTGAAGCTTTCTTT. It is translated as CASTPYGVNTEAFF.

The rearrangement uses TRBV6-2 or TRBV6-3 and TRBJ2-7, with 9 nucleotides matching TRBD1. With V trimmed by 2 bases and J by 0 bases, 14 bases remained unmatched. CDR1 is MNHEY, CDR2 SVGEGT, per germline. The CDR3 has 19 amino acids. The CDR3 here is CASSYQAGTGSLSSYEQYF. The CDR3 nucleotides are TGTGCCAGCAGTTACCAAGCCGGGACAGGGTCCCTAAGCTCCTACGAGCAGTACTTC.

The rearrangement joins TRBV25-1 to TRBJ2-7; no reliable D call. Per germline, CDR1 MGHDK and CDR2 SYGVNS. The CDR3 is 12 amino acids. Trimming left V 2 bases short and J 4 bases short, with 6 bases between. Written as DNA, the CDR3 is TGTGCCAGCAGTGAAAACGATTACGAGCAGTACTTC. This gives the protein CASSENDYEQYF.

This clonotype was counted ten times or more. The chain combines TRBV6-5 with TRBJ1-3, with TRBD1 identical over 7 bases. This CDR3 is built from 15 residues. J gave up 2 bases and V 2 bases, and 3 bases lay outside the gene matches. Germline V lookup: CDR1 MNHEY, CDR2 SVGAGI. The CDR3 spells CASSYGGQPGNTIYF. DNA of the CDR3: TGTGCCAGCAGTTACGGGGGACAGCCTGGAAACACCATATATTTT.

This clonotype was detected many times. The rearrangement links TRBV5-1 to TRBJ2-5, with D unresolved. Germline-derived CDR1 and CDR2 are SGHRS and YFSETQ. V lost 0 bases, J lost 4 bases, and 7 bases lay in between. This CDR3 region has 13 residues. The CDR3 here is CASSLAGVETQYF. The CDR3 DNA reads as TGCGCCAGCAGCTTGGCAGGAGTAGAGACCCAGTACTTC.

V is TRBV28 and J is TRBJ1-5, with unresolved D. Germline lookup yields CDR1 MDHEN and CDR2 SYDVKM. The V end was cut by 7 bases, the J end by 7 bases, with 11 bases between. The CDR3 contains 12 residues. CDR3 in DNA: TGTGCCAGCACCGCCGGCGGGCAGCCCCAGCATTTT. It translates to CASTAGGQPQHF. Combining the CDR3 with reference TRBV28 and TRBJ1-5 gives the whole variable domain DVKVTQSSRYLVKRTGEKVFLECVQDMDHENMFWYRQDPGLGLRLIYFSYDVKMKEKGDIPEGYSVSREKKERFSLILESASTNQTSMYLCASTAGGQPQHFGDGTRLSIL.

Turning to this clonotype: One base away lies a much larger clone, so this may be a sequencing read error. This chain joins TRBV11-2 and TRBJ2-3; D not resolved. There are 12 residues in the CDR3. Trimming took 10 bases from V and 6 from J, leaving 14 bases between them. CDR1 and CDR2 from the germline V gene are SGHAT and FQNNGV. CDR3 sequence reads: CANRLTEDTQYF. The CDR3 region has the DNA TGTGCCAACAGACTCACGGAGGATACGCAGTATTTT. Filled out from reference TRBV11-2 and TRBJ2-3, the complete variable domain reads EAGVAQSPRYKIIEKRQSVAFWCNPISGHATLYWYQQILGQGPKLLIQFQNNGVVDDSQLPKDRFSAERLKGVDSTLKIQPAKLEDSAVYLCANRLTEDTQYFGPGTRLTVL.

The chain has TRBV11-1 and TRBJ1-3; possible D gene TRBD1, 5 bases. Germline CDR1 is SGHAT and CDR2 is FQDESV (reference sequence). The CDR3 has 15 amino acids. Trimming removed 3 bases at V and 0 bases at J, with 9 bases between. The chain's CDR3 is CASSLRTNSGNTIYF. For the CDR3, the DNA is TGTGCCAGCAGCTTGAGGACAAACTCTGGAAACACCATATATTTT.

This clonotype has ten or more counts. The chain is built from TRBV12-3 or TRBV12-4 and TRBJ1-1; no firm D call. The CDR3 runs 11 residues. V was pared by 6 bases and J by 7 bases, with 9 bases between. The CDR3 sequence: CASSLSGEAFF. The CDR3 DNA sequence: TGTGCCAGCAGCTTGAGTGGTGAAGCTTTCTTT.

The chain has TRBV3-1 and TRBJ1-6, with D unclear. Germline V CDR1 and CDR2: LGHDT, YNNKEL (reference sequence). This CDR3 has 14 residues. V was shortened by 1 base and J by 12 bases, with 13 bases between the two germline ends. The CDR3 sequence is CASSQAAAALPLHF. In DNA, the CDR3 is TGTGCCAGCAGCCAAGCGGCAGCCGCTTTACCCCTCCACTTT.

This clonotype was counted only a few times. The chain is built from TRBV3-1 and TRBJ2-3; TRBD1 or TRBD2 may be the D gene (6 bases each). V was clipped by 3 bases and J by 9 bases, with 13 bases between them. The CDR3 spans 13 residues. Germline assignment: CDR1 LGHDT and CDR2 YNNKEL (reference sequence). CDR3 sequence reads: CASSHRGVYTQYF. CDR3 nucleotide sequence: TGTGCCAGCAGCCATAGGGGGGTCTACACGCAGTATTTT.

This chain links TRBV27 with TRBJ1-2; 9 nucleotides match TRBD1. CDR1 and CDR2 (germline): MNHEY, SMNVEV (reference sequence). J lost 4 bases, V lost 6 bases, and 15 bases had no gene match. This CDR3 region has 17 residues. The CDR3 is CASRTLTGGERFYGYTF. CDR3 nucleotide sequence: TGTGCCAGCAGGACTCTTACAGGGGGCGAGAGGTTCTATGGCTACACCTTC.

The sample holds many counts of this clonotype. The V gene is TRBV2, the J gene TRBJ2-1; the D gene could be TRBD1 or TRBD2 (5 bases each). With 5 bases removed from V and 8 bases from J, the gap between germline ends came to 19 bases. The CDR3 consists of 15 residues. CDR1 and CDR2 (germline): SNHLY, FYNNEI. CDR3 loop: CASSSLGPGGDEQFF. The CDR3, as DNA: TGTGCCAGCAGTTCTCTGGGGCCCGGAGGCGATGAGCAGTTCTTC.

To note about this clonotype: A much larger clone lies one base from this, so it may be a read error. This chain joins TRBV7-8 and TRBJ2-5, with TRBD2 identical over 10 bases. Germline loops: CDR1 SGHVS, CDR2 FQNEAQ. Trimming removed 5 bases from V and 4 bases from J; junction bases left unmatched: 7. The CDR3 is 15 residues long. The chain's CDR3 is CASSISGGRLETQYF. In DNA form, the CDR3 reads TGTGCCAGCAGCATTAGCGGGGGGAGGTTAGAGACCCAGTACTTC.